The 10 T cell receptor beta chains reported below all come from one sample, sequenced in a study of blood T cells in healthy people across ages. Through a sample-barcoded 5' primer and a J-beta primer mix, a second PCR was run for roughly 7 to 12 cycles. Each CDR3 protein is one row after TCRdb ran MiXCR on the 5' RACE reads. The sample yields roughly 1,000,000 distinct CDR3 sequences, approximately 26% seen once. These data were also reused for a study on T cells of mothers and their children.

The sequenced sample was blood. These receptors were taken from a girl aged 2-10 years in good health.

This clonotype was found a few times. The V and J genes are TRBV29-1 and TRBJ2-3; 11 bases line up with TRBD2. This CDR3 is 15 amino acids long. With V trimmed by 7 bases and J by 4 bases, 10 bases remained unmatched. Germline CDR1 is SQVTM and CDR2 is ANQGSEA. CDR3 nucleotides: TGCAGCGCTACAGCACTAGCGGGAGTCCCAGATACGCAGTATTTT. Translating gives CSATALAGVPDTQYF.

This clonotype showed up just a few times. This chain connects TRBV29-1 to TRBJ1-2, with TRBD1 as a possible D gene (6 bases). V shed 4 bases and J shed 5 bases, with 11 bases lying between them. Looked up from germline, CDR1 is SQVTM and CDR2 is ANQGSEA. The CDR3 extends over 12 amino acids. The chain's CDR3 is CSVVGGEYGYTF. As DNA, the CDR3 is TGCAGCGTTGTCGGGGGCGAATATGGCTACACCTTC.

The rearrangement joins TRBV4-1 to TRBJ2-1; D is possibly TRBD2 (5 bases). Looked up from germline, CDR1 is MGHRA and CDR2 is YSYEKL. Trimming took off 3 bases at V and 4 bases at J, with 22 bases between the two ends. This CDR3 spans 18 amino acids. This CDR3 reads CASSQRGLDQSLYNEQFF. Here the CDR3 DNA reads TGCGCCAGCAGCCAGCGAGGGCTAGACCAATCCCTTTACAATGAGCAGTTCTTC.

This chain links TRBV6-1 with TRBJ2-1, with D perhaps matching TRBD1 (5 bases). V lost 6 bases, J lost 4 bases, and 13 bases lay in between. The germline V gene encodes CDR1 MNHNS and CDR2 SASEGT. The CDR3 runs 14 residues. The CDR3 DNA sequence: TGTGCCAGCAGGATTACGACAGCGTACAATGAGCAGTTCTTC. Amino acids: CASRITTAYNEQFF.

This chain links TRBV5-1 with TRBJ2-1, with D perhaps matching TRBD1 or TRBD2 (5 bases each). The CDR3 is 15 residues long. The V gene lost 2 bases and the J gene lost 12 bases, with 21 bases spanning the gap. The germline V gene encodes CDR1 SGHRS and CDR2 YFSETQ. The CDR3 spells CASSFLGESSLGQFF. CDR3 bases: TGCGCCAGCAGCTTTTTGGGGGAGTCGTCGTTAGGGCAGTTCTTC. The full variable domain, its missing parts supplied by reference TRBV5-1 and TRBJ2-1, is KAGVTQTPRYLIKTRGQQVTLSCSPISGHRSVSWYQQTPGQGLQFLFEYFSETQRNKGNFPGRFSGRQFSNSRSEMNVSTLELGDSALYLCASSFLGESSLGQFFGPGTRLTVL.

CDR3 bases: TGTGCCAGCAGCCGGGCTGGAGAAGAGCAGTACTTC. It translates to CASSRAGEEQYF. J is TRBJ2-7 and V is TRBV3-1; D remains unclear. The CDR3 length is 12 residues. V was trimmed by 4 bases and J by 7 bases, leaving 11 bases between them. Germline V gene lookup returns CDR1 LGHDT and CDR2 YNNKEL (reference sequence).

The chain links TRBV6-2 or TRBV6-3 to TRBJ1-1; a possible D gene is TRBD1 (5 bases). The CDR3 has 15 residues. In germline, CDR1 is MNHEY, CDR2 SVGEGT. V dropped 2 bases and J dropped 1 base, with 11 bases sitting between them. The CDR3 sequence: CASSYLGPTNTEAFF. The CDR3 DNA is TGTGCCAGCAGTTACCTGGGACCTACGAACACTGAAGCTTTCTTT.

This clonotype was seen repeatedly, ten times or more. CDR3 in amino acids: CASSVGQSYEQYF. CDR3 DNA: TGTGCCAGCAGCGTAGGACAGTCCTACGAGCAGTACTTC. The chain carries TRBV7-6 and TRBJ2-7; TRBD1 is a possible D gene (6 bases). V was trimmed by 5 bases and J by 1 base, leaving 9 bases between them. CDR3 length: 13 residues. The germline V gene has CDR1 SGHVS and CDR2 FNYEAQ.

The chain links TRBV28 to TRBJ2-4, with D unresolved. The CDR3 extends over 13 amino acids. CDR1 is MDHEN, CDR2 SYDVKM, per germline. The germline V and J ends were trimmed by 5 bases and 7 bases, with 12 bases remaining between them. The CDR3 reads CASSPTTRNIQYF. The CDR3 region has the DNA TGTGCCAGCAGTCCTACTACAAGGAACATTCAGTACTTC.

V gene TRBV4-1 combines with J gene TRBJ2-1; D could derive from TRBD1 or TRBD2 (5 bases each). V lost 2 bases, J lost 2 bases, and 13 bases lay in between. The CDR3 loop spans 16 amino acids. The germline V gene has CDR1 MGHRA and CDR2 YSYEKL. The CDR3 here is CASSQSSGTPYNEQFF. The CDR3 DNA follows: TGCGCCAGCAGCCAATCTTCCGGGACCCCCTACAATGAGCAGTTCTTC.